A single sample gave rise to the 26 T cell receptor beta chains below, sequenced in a study of blood T cell repertoires in COVID-19. Libraries were prepared by immunoSEQ multiplex PCR; TCRdb keeps only in-frame clonotypes and omits some of them. The sample includes about 160,000 clones, approximately 82% of them seen just once. Sample: PBMCs or T cells enriched from blood (not recorded which). These receptors were obtained from a man in his sixties who had recovered from COVID-19.

This chain uses TRBV19 with TRBJ1-1; 8 nucleotides agree with TRBD1. The CDR3 extends over 13 amino acids. Germline-derived CDR1 and CDR2 are LNHDA and SQIVND (reference sequence). V dropped 5 bases and J dropped 3; count of bases not matched to a gene: 2. CDR3 region: CASSVDRDTEAFF. The CDR3 DNA reads TGTGCCAGTAGTGTGGACAGGGACACTGAAGCTTTCTTT.

This rearrangement joins TRBV25-1 to TRBJ2-1; D possibly corresponds to TRBD2 (6 bases). Per the germline V gene, CDR1 is MGHDK and CDR2 is SYGVNS. V was cut by 4 bases and J by 10 bases, with 23 bases left in between. CDR3 length equals 16 residues. The CDR3 here is CASSAPGTWTTREQFF. CDR3 bases: TGTGCCAGCAGTGCCCCCGGGACTTGGACCACAAGGGAGCAGTTCTTC.

V is TRBV7-2 and J is TRBJ1-3; possible D gene TRBD1, 5 bases. Trimming removed 4 bases at V and 3 bases at J, with 10 bases between. Germline loops: CDR1 SGHTA, CDR2 FQGNSA. The CDR3 runs to 14 residues. DNA for the CDR3: TGTGCCAGCAGCTCCTGGGGCCTTGGAAACACCATATATTTT. Amino acids: CASSSWGLGNTIYF.

CDR3 in amino acids: CASSQGAEQYF. CDR3 coding DNA: TGTGCCAGCTCACAGGGCGCCGAGCAGTACTTC. This chain joins TRBV27 and TRBJ2-7; a weak D match, TRBD1 (6 bases). The CDR3 spans 11 residues. Trimming stripped 8 bases from V and 6 bases from J, with 11 bases between. Germline CDR1 and CDR2: MNHEY and SMNVEV (reference sequence).

This clone has a single count. The chain links TRBV20-1 to TRBJ1-1, with unresolved D. This CDR3 is 11 amino acids long. Per the germline V gene, CDR1 is DFQATT and CDR2 is SNEGSKA (reference sequence). The germline V and J ends were trimmed by 6 bases and 6 bases, with 11 bases remaining between them. The CDR3 spells CSAPSRAEAFF. CDR3 bases: TGCAGTGCGCCCTCGCGTGCTGAAGCTTTCTTT.

The CDR3 sequence is CASRAWGRIETKSSYNEQFF. CDR3 in DNA: TGTGCCAGTAGGGCATGGGGGAGGATAGAGACAAAGAGCTCCTACAATGAGCAGTTCTTC. V is TRBV19 and J is TRBJ2-1; D may be TRBD2 (6 bases). Germline V gene lookup returns CDR1 LNHDA and CDR2 SQIVND (reference sequence). This CDR3 is built from 20 residues. Trimming took off 6 bases at V and 0 bases at J, with 27 bases between the two ends.

The V gene is TRBV15, the J gene TRBJ2-1, with TRBD2 identical over 9 bases. CDR1 and CDR2 from the germline V gene are LNHNV and YYDKDF (reference sequence). V gave up 5 bases and J gave up 6 bases; unmatched junction bases: 8. The CDR3 has 15 amino acids. CDR3 residues: CATSFTSGRTNEQFF. The CDR3 DNA follows: TGTGCCACCAGCTTCACCAGCGGGAGGACCAATGAGCAGTTCTTC.

The V and J genes are TRBV11-3 and TRBJ1-5; 8 bases align to TRBD1. The junction had 15 bases not matched to a gene; V was cut back by 1 base and J by 4 bases. The CDR3 totals 19 residues. CDR1 and CDR2 (germline): SGHNT, YENEEA. The CDR3 bases are TGTGCCAGCAGCTTAGCCGCCGGGACAGGAGAACAAGGGAATCAGCCCCAGCATTTT. Its protein product is CASSLAAGTGEQGNQPQHF.

The chain has TRBV6-4 and TRBJ2-7, with 13 bases fitting TRBD2. With V trimmed by 4 bases and J by 10 bases, 7 bases remained unmatched. Per the germline V gene, CDR1 is MRHNA and CDR2 is SNTAGT. The CDR3 runs to 14 residues. CDR3: CASSGGLAGPCQYF. CDR3 bases: TGTGCCAGCAGTGGGGGACTAGCGGGGCCCTGTCAGTACTTC.

The CDR3: CASSYSNEQFF. For the CDR3, the DNA is TGTGCCAGCAGTTACAGCAATGAGCAGTTCTTC. The chain links TRBV12-3 or TRBV12-4 to TRBJ2-1; unclear D gene. This CDR3 is built from 11 residues. Trimming pared 4 bases from V and 6 bases from J, leaving 4 bases between.

Worth noting for this clone: This may be a read error, as it is one base from a much larger clone. This chain links TRBV11-3 with TRBJ2-3; no reliable D call. Trimming removed 3 bases from V and 2 bases from J, with 3 bases in between. The CDR3 loop spans 12 amino acids. Germline-derived CDR1 and CDR2 are SGHNT and YENEEA. CDR3 residues: CASSFYTDTQYF. Here the CDR3 DNA reads TGTGCCAGCAGCTTCTACACAGATACGCAGTATTTT.

The rearrangement links TRBV19 to TRBJ1-4; the match to TRBD1 covers 7 bases. Losses at the gene ends were 4 bases for V and 2 bases for J; bases not matched to a gene: 1. This CDR3 is 14 amino acids long. Germline CDR1 reads LNHDA; CDR2 reads SQIVND (reference sequence). The DNA for the CDR3 is TGTGCCAGTAGTAAGGGACAGACTAATGAAAAACTGTTTTTT. Protein sequence: CASSKGQTNEKLFF.

There are a few counts of this clone. V is TRBV6-5 and J is TRBJ1-5, with D perhaps TRBD1 (5 bases). Trimming took 6 bases from V and 0 from J, leaving 9 bases between them. The germline CDR1 and CDR2 sequences are MNHEY and SVGAGI. The CDR3 length is 14 residues. CDR3 bases: TGTGCCAGCAGACCCGACAGTAGCAATCAGCCCCAGCATTTT. Translated, it gives CASRPDSSNQPQHF.

V is TRBV5-1 and J is TRBJ2-5, with 13 bases fitting TRBD2. Unmatched junction bases numbered 6, after V lost 4 bases and J lost 0 bases. The germline V gene encodes CDR1 SGHRS and CDR2 YFSETQ. CDR3 size: 17 residues. CDR3 coding DNA: TGCGCCAGCAGCACGGGACTAGCGGGGATCCACCAAGAGACCCAGTACTTC. It translates to CASSTGLAGIHQETQYF.

This rearrangement joins TRBV30 to TRBJ1-4, with no clear D. Per the germline V gene, CDR1 is GTSNPN and CDR2 is SVGIG (reference sequence). Trimming cost V 2 bases and J 5 bases, with 9 bases left between them. The CDR3 is 13 amino acids. CDR3 bases: TGTGCCTGGAGTTTCGGGGAAAATGAAAAACTGTTTTTT. Protein sequence: CAWSFGENEKLFF.

This clone appeared once. The chain carries TRBV1 and TRBJ2-3; the table's D gene call, TRBD2, was not cross checked with the DNA. TRBV1 is a pseudogene locus. The CDR3 contains 16 residues. This CDR3 is CTSSQESAGGLDTQYF. As DNA, the CDR3 is TGCACCAGCAGCCAAGAGAGTGCGGGGGGCCTAGATACGCAGTATTTT.

J is TRBJ1-1 and V is TRBV5-6, with TRBD1 matching 9 bases. CDR1 is SGHDT, CDR2 YYEEEE, per germline. The trim removed 1 base at V and 3 bases at J, leaving 4 bases unmatched. The CDR3 has 15 amino acids. The CDR3 sequence is CASSLLDRGYTEAFF. CDR3 in DNA: TGTGCCAGCAGCTTGTTGGACAGGGGTTACACTGAAGCTTTCTTT.

V usage is TRBV4-1 and J usage is TRBJ2-7; TRBD2 matches at 14 bases. The V gene's germline CDR1 is MGHRA and CDR2 YSYEKL. The CDR3 has 19 amino acids. The ends lost 0 bases at V and 3 bases at J; junction bases unmatched: 10. The CDR3 bases are TGCGCCAGCAGCCAAGACCCCGGGACTAGCGGGGGCCGCAACTACGAGCAGTACTTC. It translates to CASSQDPGTSGGRNYEQYF.

The chain has TRBV28 and TRBJ1-2, with TRBD1 identical over 7 bases. Germline V lookup: CDR1 MDHEN, CDR2 SYDVKM. V lost 6 bases, J lost 4 bases, and 8 bases stayed unmatched. The CDR3 loop spans 14 amino acids. For the CDR3, the DNA is TGTGCCAGCAGCCCGCCTGGGACAGCCTATGGCTACACCTTC. This gives the protein CASSPPGTAYGYTF.

This clone was seen more than once but under ten times. V and J are TRBV19 and TRBJ2-2; a weak D match, TRBD1 (6 bases). The CDR3 has 15 amino acids. Trimming removed 8 bases from V and 1 base from J, with 14 bases in between. In germline, CDR1 is LNHDA, CDR2 SQIVND (reference sequence). The CDR3 here is CASLRGDWNTGELFF. CDR3 DNA sequence: TGTGCCAGTCTCAGGGGAGATTGGAACACCGGGGAGCTGTTTTTT.

The V and J genes are TRBV10-1 and TRBJ2-2; 8 bases line up with TRBD2. V lost 11 bases and J lost 0; bases outside the gene matches: 11. Germline CDR1 is WNHNN and CDR2 is SYGVQD (reference sequence). CDR3 length: 16 residues. CDR3 in DNA: TGCGCCTCCAAAGTTAGCGGGATCTCGAACACCGGGGAGCTGTTTTTT. This sequence encodes CASKVSGISNTGELFF.

At least ten counts were recorded for this clone. The chain combines TRBV28 with TRBJ1-2; no clear D. This CDR3 comprises 13 residues. Germline-derived CDR1 and CDR2 are MDHEN and SYDVKM. V lost 5 bases to trimming and J lost 4 bases, with 11 bases between them. This chain's CDR3 is CASSNSQTYGYTF. The DNA for the CDR3 is TGTGCCAGCAGTAACAGCCAGACCTATGGCTACACCTTC.

The V and J genes are TRBV27 and TRBJ2-1; 8 positions agree with TRBD2. Germline V gene lookup returns CDR1 MNHEY and CDR2 SMNVEV (reference sequence). This CDR3 has 17 residues. V dropped 3 bases and J dropped 0; count of bases not matched to a gene: 7. CDR3 protein: CASSFGLALSSYNEQFF. For the CDR3, the DNA is TGTGCCAGCAGTTTCGGACTAGCCCTAAGCTCCTACAATGAGCAGTTCTTC.

V and J are TRBV29-1 and TRBJ2-5; D not certain. Germline V gene data show CDR1 as SQVTM and CDR2 as ANQGSEA. The CDR3 is 12 amino acids. Trimming left V 5 bases short and J 5 bases short, with 12 bases between. CDR3 sequence (DNA): TGCAGCGTTTCCAAGTCCGGGGAGACCCAGTACTTC. Protein: CSVSKSGETQYF.

The chain couples TRBV28 to TRBJ1-2; no reliable D call. Germline V CDR1 and CDR2: MDHEN, SYDVKM. The CDR3 totals 14 residues. Trimming pared 3 bases from V and 7 bases from J, leaving 15 bases between. For the CDR3, the DNA is TGTGCCAGCAGTTTGCAAACTGAGGGATCTGGCTACACCTTC. Amino acid sequence: CASSLQTEGSGYTF.

The gene calls are TRBV5-1 and TRBJ1-4, with D tentatively TRBD1 (5 bases). V lost 0 bases to trimming and J lost 9 bases, with 18 bases between them. This CDR3 is built from 16 residues. CDR1 and CDR2 (germline): SGHRS, YFSETQ. CDR3 protein: CASSLEGRVEIQKLFF. The DNA of the CDR3 is TGCGCCAGCAGCTTGGAGGGCAGGGTCGAGATCCAAAAACTGTTTTTT.